This T cell receptor (beta chain) is from a study of T-cell memory formation after mild COVID-19. CDR1 is SGHTA and CDR2 is FQGTGA in the germline V gene. Trimming left V 5 bases short and J 6 bases short, with 17 bases between. The CDR3 length is 14 residues. TCRdb re-derived calls from the 5' RACE reads in MiXCR, one entry per CDR3 protein. The sample consists of 160,000 or so distinct CDR3 sequences, around a third of them appearing once. As concerns this clonotype: Its target is not known.

Study observations and caveats: Contracting CD4+ clones lay largely in CM and EM, with CD8+ ones residing in EMRA.

The rearrangement uses TRBV7-3 and TRBJ2-7; the D gene is possibly TRBD2 (5 bases). Sequencing was done on a sample of PBMCs or a T cell subset sorted from them (not recorded which). The TCR comes from an adult woman who had mild COVID-19 (a few samples of this study predate the infection). Cell type and time point are not known. The CDR3 DNA sequence: TGTGCCAGCAGCATAAGCGTGATGGACTGCGAGCAGTACTTC. It is translated as CASSISVMDCEQYF.